Listed here is a single TCR beta chain. What it binds is unknown. This specimen comes from a study of T cells in localized non-small cell lung cancer. Study-level points and caveats: Uninvolved adjacent lung had the highest recorded T cell clonality, with tumor below it. Patients showing higher blood T cell density tended to see longer overall survival. The study sequenced only one region of the tumor. As a result, intratumor heterogeneity could not be excluded and remains possible. There were a median around 60 of the top 100 tumor clones appearing in adjacent lung.

Germline loops: CDR1 SGHVS, CDR2 FQNEAQ. CDR3 length equals 14 residues. The V end was cut by 1 base, the J end by 2 bases, with 5 bases between. TCRdb's copy holds only in-frame clones and misses some; the assay was immunoSEQ multiplex PCR. The repertoire consists of more than 12,000 clones, with 85% occurring once and the leading ten covering around 25%. This TCR derives from a female donor of 60 years or more with stage I squamous cell lung carcinoma. This chain uses TRBV7-8 with TRBJ2-2; unclear D gene. The sequencing here drew on peripheral blood, taken before any cancer treatment. CDR3 bases: TGTGCCAGCAGCTTAGAATTTAACACCGGGGAGCTGTTTTTT. Translated, it gives CASSLEFNTGELFF.